Below are 25 T cell receptor beta chains sequenced from a single sample in a study of OX40 agonist ivuxolimab in advanced cancers. Receptor libraries were prepared by the immunoSEQ multiplex PCR assay. TCRdb limited this immuneACCESS table to in-frame rearrangements with V and J called. A share of clones is missing; checked studies link under half to unresolved V genes, and the rest is unexplained. Counted in this sample were 55,000 to 70,000 clones; 83% of them appeared once. The ten largest clones take up approximately 1.4% of the sample. Sequences were derived from CD4+ or CD8+ T cells sorted from blood, sampled in a trial of the OX40 agonist ivuxolimab. These receptors all stem from an adult with an advanced solid tumor such as melanoma, head and neck, liver or kidney cancer.

The chain carries TRBV5-1 and TRBJ1-5; TRBD1 is a possible D gene (5 bases). V was clipped by 0 bases and J by 5 bases, with 6 bases between them. This CDR3 has 13 residues. Germline CDR1 reads SGHRS; CDR2 reads YFSETQ. As DNA, the CDR3 is TGCGCCAGCAGCTTGGTGGGGGATCAGCCCCAGCATTTT. This gives the protein CASSLVGDQPQHF.

This clone appeared once. The genes are TRBV2 and TRBJ2-7; 9 nucleotides agree with TRBD1. Trimming at V came to 6 bases and at J to 0 bases, leaving 3 bases not matched to a gene. CDR3 length: 14 amino acids. Germline CDR1 is SNHLY and CDR2 is FYNNEI. The CDR3 region is CASRGTGSSYEQYF. CDR3 nucleotides: TGTGCCAGCAGAGGGACAGGGAGCTCCTACGAGCAGTACTTC.

The chain links TRBV9 to TRBJ2-3; perhaps TRBD2 as D (7 bases). V was cut by 2 bases and J by 4 bases, with 17 bases left in between. The CDR3 is 16 residues long. Germline-derived CDR1 and CDR2 are SGDLS and YYNGEE. In DNA, the CDR3 is TGTGCCAGCAGCGTGGTGGGAGGGGGAAGCGCAGATACGCAGTATTTT. Translated, it gives CASSVVGGGSADTQYF.

This clone was detected only a few times. The rearrangement uses TRBV2 and TRBJ2-7; TRBD2 might be the D (5 bases). V was shortened by 7 bases and J by 5 bases, with 24 bases between the two germline ends. CDR1 and CDR2 from the germline V gene are SNHLY and FYNNEI. The CDR3 spans 16 residues. In DNA, the CDR3 is TGTGCCAGCACTCCAATCCGGGGTAATACTCCTGACGAGCAGTACTTC. This translates into CASTPIRGNTPDEQYF.

This sequence joins TRBV11-2 and TRBJ1-6; D uncertain. The V gene lost 4 bases and the J gene lost 6 bases, with 1 base spanning the gap. In germline, CDR1 is SGHAT, CDR2 FQNNGV. The CDR3 has 11 residues. CDR3 in DNA: TGTGCCAGCAGCTCTAATTCACCCCTCCACTTT. Amino acid sequence: CASSSNSPLHF.

V gene TRBV19 combines with J gene TRBJ1-3; TRBD1 is a possible D gene (5 bases). Germline values: CDR1 LNHDA, CDR2 SQIVND (reference sequence). This CDR3 region has 15 residues. Trimming shortened V by 7 bases and J by 0 bases, and 13 bases separated the two germline ends. In DNA form, the CDR3 reads TGTGCCAGTAATAACCCAGGGAGCTCTGGAAACACCATATATTTT. Translation: CASNNPGSSGNTIYF.

With regard to this clone: At one end, the junction sequence differs from germline, possibly due to a read error. This chain connects TRBV4-2 to TRBJ2-7; no clear D gene. This CDR3 comprises 13 residues. Germline V lookup: CDR1 LGHNA, CDR2 YNFKEQ. The CDR3 DNA follows: TGTGCCAGCAGCCAAGATCTGGGCAGGCCCAACCACTTC. Translating it yields CASSQDLGRPNHF.

V usage is TRBV18 and J usage is TRBJ1-2, with TRBD1 matching 7 bases. CDR3 length: 15 residues. J lost 1 base, V lost 0 bases, and 2 bases had no gene match. The germline CDR1 and CDR2 sequences are KGHSH and LQKENI. CDR3 amino acids: CASSPPGTDNYGYTF. The CDR3 bases are TGTGCCAGCTCACCACCCGGGACAGATAACTATGGCTACACCTTC.

The CDR3 is CASRPGTGRKDTQYF. CDR3 DNA sequence: TGTGCCAGTAGGCCCGGGACAGGGCGGAAAGATACGCAGTATTTT. V gene TRBV19 combines with J gene TRBJ2-3, with 9 bases identical to TRBD1. CDR3 length: 15 amino acids. CDR1 is LNHDA, CDR2 SQIVND, per germline (reference sequence). The ends lost 6 bases at V and 5 bases at J; junction bases unmatched: 9.

J is TRBJ2-3 and V is TRBV6-1, with 9 bases lining up with TRBD1. V shed 6 bases and J 4 bases; nucleotides not matched to a gene: 5. CDR3 length equals 14 residues. Germline-derived CDR1 and CDR2 are MNHNS and SASEGT. The CDR3 DNA follows: TGTGCCAGCAGGCTACAGGGGGCCGCAGATACGCAGTATTTT. It specifies CASRLQGAADTQYF.

The rearrangement links TRBV13 to TRBJ2-2; D uncertain. Between the trimmed V and J ends, which lost 0 bases and 3 bases, there was a span of 8 bases. CDR1 is PRHDT, CDR2 FYEKMQ, per germline (reference sequence). The CDR3 loop spans 15 amino acids. This chain's CDR3 is CASSLGGEYTGELFF. CDR3 sequence (DNA): TGTGCCAGCAGCTTAGGCGGCGAATACACCGGGGAGCTGTTTTTT.

This clone was detected once. V gene TRBV6-1 combines with J gene TRBJ2-1; no definite D call. This CDR3 region has 16 residues. The germline gives CDR1 MNHNS, CDR2 SASEGT. Trimming left V 3 bases short and J 0 bases short, with 12 bases between. Here the CDR3 reads CASSELQRSSYNEQFF. The CDR3 bases are TGTGCCAGCAGTGAGTTACAGAGAAGCTCCTACAATGAGCAGTTCTTC.

V and J are TRBV10-2 and TRBJ2-2; TRBD2 matches at 9 bases. The CDR3 length is 15 residues. J was trimmed by 2 bases and V by 4 bases; bases with no gene match: 2. Per the germline V gene, CDR1 is WSHSY and CDR2 is SAAADI. CDR3 amino acids: CASSAAGGNTGELFF. As DNA, the CDR3 is TGCGCCAGCAGTGCAGCGGGGGGAAACACCGGGGAGCTGTTTTTT.

J is TRBJ1-1 and V is TRBV11-2; no reliable D call. Between the trimmed V and J ends, which lost 5 bases and 3 bases, there was a span of 10 bases. Germline values: CDR1 SGHAT, CDR2 FQNNGV. CDR3 length: 13 amino acids. CDR3 coding DNA: TGTGCCAGCAGCCCGGGCCCCTACACTGAAGCTTTCTTT. Protein: CASSPGPYTEAFF.

V usage is TRBV6-1 and J usage is TRBJ2-3, with D possibly being TRBD2 (7 bases). The CDR3 is 17 residues long. Germline CDR1 is MNHNS and CDR2 is SASEGT. Between the trimmed V and J ends, which lost 4 bases and 2 bases, there was a span of 19 bases. CDR3 sequence reads: CASSVWGGAVNTDTQYF. The CDR3 DNA is TGTGCCAGCAGTGTATGGGGGGGGGCGGTGAACACAGATACGCAGTATTTT.

The chain combines TRBV25-1 with TRBJ2-7; D could derive from TRBD1 or TRBD2 (5 bases each). Germline CDR1 and CDR2: MGHDK and SYGVNS. The germline V and J ends were trimmed by 4 bases and 6 bases, with 13 bases remaining between them. CDR3 length: 13 residues. CDR3: CASSGFGGGEQYF. CDR3 bases: TGTGCCAGCAGTGGTTTTGGGGGTGGCGAGCAGTACTTC.

This chain connects TRBV27 to TRBJ1-4; tentative D call: TRBD1 (6 bases). This CDR3 is built from 15 residues. The V gene lost 3 bases and the J gene lost 6 bases, with 14 bases spanning the gap. Looked up from germline, CDR1 is MNHEY and CDR2 is SMNVEV (reference sequence). The CDR3 spells CASSLGQRRHEKLFF. The DNA of the CDR3 is TGTGCCAGCAGTTTGGGACAACGGCGGCATGAAAAACTGTTTTTT.

This rearrangement joins TRBV19 to TRBJ1-2; the match to TRBD1 covers 10 bases. Germline CDR1 reads LNHDA; CDR2 reads SQIVND (reference sequence). This CDR3 spans 17 amino acids. J was trimmed by 4 bases and V by 5 bases; bases with no gene match: 13. For the CDR3, the DNA is TGTGCCAGTAGTTCGGGACAGGGGTCACCGGGCTTCTATGGCTACACCTTC. Amino acids: CASSSGQGSPGFYGYTF.

This chain links TRBV14 with TRBJ2-7, with a possible D match to TRBD1 (6 bases). Trimming removed 1 base at V and 0 bases at J, with 10 bases between. Per germline, CDR1 SGHDN and CDR2 FVKESK. CDR3 length: 15 amino acids. The CDR3 protein is CASSQAGTPSYEQYF. In DNA, the CDR3 is TGTGCCAGCAGCCAAGCCGGGACACCCTCCTACGAGCAGTACTTC.

Only a few counts were recorded for this clone. The chain recombines TRBV4-2 with TRBJ1-2; TRBD1 might be the D (5 bases). Per germline, CDR1 LGHNA and CDR2 YNFKEQ. Trimming stripped 1 base from V and 4 bases from J, with 10 bases between. The CDR3 length is 14 residues. CDR3 coding DNA: TGTGCCAGCAGCCAAGGGACACCCCTCTATGGCTACACCTTC. Its translation: CASSQGTPLYGYTF.

This chain uses TRBV28 with TRBJ1-3; a possible D gene is TRBD1 (5 bases). V lost 10 bases and J 0 bases, leaving 16 bases between the germline ends. The germline V gene encodes CDR1 MDHEN and CDR2 SYDVKM. This CDR3 has 15 residues. This chain's CDR3 is CATLGAGPSGNTIYF. The CDR3 bases are TGTGCCACCCTCGGGGCAGGTCCCTCTGGAAACACCATATATTTT.

This chain links TRBV5-1 with TRBJ2-6; perhaps TRBD1 as D (5 bases). Germline CDR1 reads SGHRS; CDR2 reads YFSETQ. V lost 9 bases and J 1 base, leaving 20 bases between the germline ends. The CDR3 is made up of 17 amino acids. This CDR3 is CATTGHNFFSGANVLTF. The CDR3 DNA sequence: TGCGCCACTACAGGACATAATTTTTTTTCTGGGGCCAACGTCCTGACTTTC.

The gene calls are TRBV11-1 and TRBJ1-1; 7 bases match TRBD1. Germline V lookup: CDR1 SGHAT, CDR2 FQDESV (reference sequence). CDR3 size: 13 residues. V lost 6 bases to trimming and J lost 8 bases; unmatched junction nucleotides: 9. The CDR3 sequence is CASSVTGVPEAFF. CDR3 bases: TGTGCCAGCAGTGTTACAGGGGTCCCCGAAGCTTTCTTT.

V gene TRBV27 combines with J gene TRBJ2-2; TRBD1 agrees at 7 bases. Losses at the gene ends were 6 bases for V and 6 bases for J; bases not matched to a gene: 7. The CDR3 length is 14 residues. Germline values: CDR1 MNHEY, CDR2 SMNVEV (reference sequence). The CDR3 protein is CASRPGQIPGELFF. In nucleotides, the CDR3 is TGTGCCAGCAGACCGGGACAGATACCCGGGGAGCTGTTTTTT.

The gene calls are TRBV19 and TRBJ2-3; D remains ambiguous. Germline CDR1 reads LNHDA; CDR2 reads SQIVND (reference sequence). There are 15 residues in the CDR3. V gave up 6 bases and J gave up 1 base, with 14 bases separating them. The CDR3 reads CASSMLSSGTDTQYF. The CDR3 DNA sequence: TGTGCCAGTAGCATGTTGAGCAGCGGCACAGATACGCAGTATTTT.